Listed here are 3 T cell receptor beta chains from one sample, sequenced in a study of regulatory T cells in long-lasting Graves disease. Library construction for TCR beta used iRepertoire HTBI primers and Arm-PCR of CDR3 regions. TCRdb independently ran MiXCR on the multiplex PCR reads; one entry per CDR3 protein. This repertoire shows around 470,000 distinct CDR3 sequences, approximately 14% found once; its top ten account for roughly a sixth. Time point described: newly diagnosed GD, antithyroid drugs for less than 3 months. RNA isolated from PBMCs was used to make the TCR library. This same sample was also part of a study on T cells in Graves' hyperthyroidism and ophthalmopathy.

The specimen comprised peripheral blood mononuclear cells (PBMCs), sampled at new diagnosis, from a patient treated with antithyroid drugs. The receptors derive from a woman aged 45-65 years with Graves disease.

This clonotype was seen a handful of times. The gene calls are TRBV10-3 and TRBJ1-1; TRBD1 might be the D (6 bases). Germline CDR1 and CDR2: ENHRY and SYGVKD. Trimming left V 0 bases short and J 1 base short, with 6 bases between. This CDR3 is built from 14 residues. The CDR3 loop is CAISESGANTEAFF. The DNA of the CDR3 is TGTGCCATCAGTGAGTCGGGGGCGAACACTGAAGCTTTCTTT.

This clonotype appeared many times. The chain carries TRBV28 and TRBJ2-1; 7 bases are shared with TRBD2. V lost 3 bases, J lost 6 bases, and 11 bases stayed unmatched. CDR3 size: 16 residues. Germline V gives CDR1 MDHEN, CDR2 SYDVKM. The CDR3 reads CASSLASGNVPNEQFF. For the CDR3, the DNA is TGTGCCAGCAGTTTGGCCAGCGGGAACGTCCCCAATGAGCAGTTCTTC.

Many counts were recorded for this clonotype. The chain combines TRBV28 with TRBJ1-4; D is perhaps TRBD1 (6 bases). Germline V gives CDR1 MDHEN, CDR2 SYDVKM. This CDR3 is built from 12 residues. V gave up 10 bases and J gave up 7 bases, with 13 bases separating them. CDR3 amino acids: CATTTGGEKLFF. The CDR3 nucleotides read TGTGCCACTACGACAGGCGGTGAAAAACTGTTTTTT.